This section outlines one T cell receptor (beta chain) sequence together with its context. This CDR3 is built from 13 residues. Trimming took 4 bases from V and 4 from J, leaving 11 bases between them. Germline loops: CDR1 SGHDT, CDR2 YYEEEE. The data were obtained in a study of PD-1 and CTLA-4 blockade in melanoma. Repertoires were generated with immunoSEQ multiplex PCR, while TCRdb's copy carries only in-frame clones and drops some. Here the sample spans 25,000 to 35,000 clones, around 90% being singletons. The J gene is TRBJ2-5, the V gene TRBV5-6; D might be TRBD1 or TRBD2, each matching 5 bases. Here the sequenced sample was CD8+ T cells from peripheral blood, taken from a patient given anti-PD-1 treatment. The TCR sequence derives from a human donor with melanoma. Here the CDR3 DNA reads TGTGCCAGCAGCAGCGAGGGGCCAGAGACCCAGTACTTC. This sequence encodes CASSSEGPETQYF.